This T cell receptor beta chain was sequenced during a study of cytomegalovirus exposure and HLA in healthy donors (dated by TCRdb to the late 2010s). Broadly, across the study: In an earlier analysis of under 750 of the donors, approximately 260 Gb of sequence data and some 120 million unique TCR beta sequences from 180 million or so T cells were reported. Approximately 300 gigabases of sequencing data and approximately 92 million unique TCR sequences made up an early release that covered under 750 HLA-typed donors. Among the approximately 430 genotyped donors, about 85% belonged to the genetic ancestry cluster associated with self-reported Caucasian donors. The study was designed to test whether signatures of past pathogen exposure could be identified by cataloging public T cell receptors. The study profiled the T cell repertoires of 550 to 700 subjects by immunosequencing and related them to cytomegalovirus serostatus. Along with the roughly 610-subject first cohort, a separate validation cohort of over a hundred different subjects was used. To predict cytomegalovirus infection status, the study brought together high-throughput TCR immunosequencing, statistical association of individual TCRs with disease status, and machine learning. A later analysis re-examined previously published TCR beta repertoires from several hundred donors and added high-resolution HLA genotyping to investigate patterns of TCR occurrence. In the later analysis, no new phenotypic data were used to find candidate immune exposures; instead, reliance was placed on TCR beta sequences and their occurrence across donors. To decide whether each TCR beta V gene segment behaved as functional or pseudogenic, an earlier analysis of several hundred of the donors relied on high-throughput TCR beta sequencing. Alongside the repertoire data, information on donor age, sex, ethnicity and CMV serostatus was compiled. A later genetic analysis took genome-wide SNP genotypes for about 55% of the 666 donors and used that subset as a discovery cohort. Every discovery cohort repertoire had been produced on one sequencing platform. Class I and class II HLA loci were covered by the typing at four-digit resolution. The number of typed donors differed by locus: about 629-640 for A, B, C, DRB1 and DQB1; approximately 520 for DQA1; fewer than 610 for DPA1; and 400 to 480 for DPB1. A few DR-DQ haplotypes were treated as single units for association and clustering because of strong linkage in the cohort. Among 398 genotyped donors of the cohort, an average of about 240,000 unique TCR beta nucleotide sequences was sequenced per donor, of which roughly 17% were non-productive. Findings and caveats that apply to the study as a whole: In a later analysis, the rate of TCR association differed among HLA loci, with DRB1 alleles having the most associated TCRs and HLA-C alleles having the fewest. Strong co-occurrence of HLA alleles, especially DR and DQ, made assigning TCR associations to individual alleles difficult. Some IMGT-functional V segments, including TRBV6-2 and TRBV6-3, could not be distinguished by the 87-base-pair reads and were therefore excluded. In a later analysis, several top co-occurrence clusters were reported to appear linked to parvovirus B19, influenza, CMV and Epstein-Barr virus. A total of about 180 TCR beta chains were listed by the study as associated with cytomegalovirus. Compared with equally common non-associated chains, HLA-associated TCR beta chains in a later analysis were more clonally expanded and had lower generation probabilities. Sequencing depth was assumed to be roughly uniform across donors in the presence/absence analyses, though that assumption may not hold. In a later analysis, some 18,000 TCR beta sequences were associated with specific HLA alleles at a false discovery rate of 0.05. In vitro tests confirmed that a few of the cytomegalovirus-associated TCR beta chains recognize cytomegalovirus antigens. According to the authors, the approach could potentially be generalized to other disease states and immunological phenotypes. The cohort was sequenced for TCR beta chains only, and without alpha or paired-chain data the features that could be detected were limited. In an earlier analysis of about 550 of the donors, most TCR beta V segments were observed in productive rearrangements about 87% or about 30% of the time, broadly matching IMGT annotations. An association between a missense DCLRE1C variant and V-gene and J-gene trimming of TCR beta chains was found in a later genetic analysis and replicated in an independent cohort. Because HLA typing was missing for some donors at each locus, association tests included only the typed subset. A later analysis found that most CMV-associated TCR beta chains appeared HLA-restricted, with HLA associations seemingly driven largely by CMV exposure. In a later genetic analysis, fewer N-insertions in productive TCRs were reported among donors in an Asian-associated ancestry cluster than the approximately 670-donor mean. Linkage disequilibrium might explain the correlated functional status among segregating V segments, but an unknown experimental factor could not be ruled out. A further reported finding was that TCR beta sequences accurately predicted the HLA-A and HLA-B alleles for most subjects in the first cohort. While some public TCRs were present in many individuals, most TCR sequences turned up only very rarely across donors. For the cohort, immune exposure information was limited to CMV serostatus. The classifier was reported to diagnose cytomegalovirus status with high specificity and sensitivity in both the original and validation cohorts. Because counts were too low, seventeen rarely observed V segments, including chromosome 9 orphons, were excluded from the earlier analysis of about 500 of the donors. The sequencing pipeline was judged likely to have produced a cluster of highly shared sequence variants as a technical artifact.

The cohort consisted of more than 650 healthy bone marrow donors. Cohort members were all nominally healthy when sampled, although unrecorded immune exposures were likely present. The donor tested CMV seropositive, placing the donor among the 290 or so seropositive members of the cohort. A peripheral blood sample was provided by each donor, and peripheral blood mononuclear cells were used for TCR beta sequencing. Genomic DNA extraction from the blood cell samples was performed with the Qiagen DNeasy Blood Extraction Kit. A remark on this clone: There is no known antigen for this receptor. Base qualities are missing; no much larger clone stands one base away.

The germline V gene encodes CDR1 SGHTS and CDR2 YDEGEE. V gives up 4 bases and J gives up 6 bases, and the segment between their germline ends measures 8 bases. The CDR3 goes from the cysteine to the phenylalanine over 11 residues. The retained sequence is limited to the CDR3, 33 bases, with the frame set at the first base. Receptor libraries were prepared by the immunoSEQ multiplex PCR assay. For the multiplex PCR, a mixture combining 60 forward primers for TCR Vbeta segments and 13 reverse primers for TCR Jbeta segments was used. Amplification of the CDR3 region of rearranged TCR beta genes was performed with a multiplex PCR assay on genomic DNA. Amplified TCR beta libraries were sequenced as 87-base-pair reads on the Illumina HiSeq System. The paper's data handling went like this. A later analysis counted approximately 84 million unique TCR beta chains across the 650 to 700 repertoires, and around 9.9 million of these chains were shared by at least two donors. Raw reads were error-corrected and collapsed into unique sequences by a nearest-neighbor algorithm in which closely related sequences were merged to remove PCR and sequencing errors. Alignment of CDR3 sequences to IMGT reference sequences was used to assign V, D and J gene segments. For a sequence to be retained, a match of at least six nucleotides was required to both a V gene segment and a J gene segment. Rearrangements were classified as productive when the CDR3 lacked stop codons and remained in frame with V and J, and all other rearrangements were classified as non-productive. CDR3 was defined by IMGT convention, running from the second conserved V-encoded cysteine to the conserved J-encoded phenylalanine. In an earlier analysis of 500 to 650 of the donors, sequences lacking an unambiguous match to a single V gene segment were excluded. In an earlier analysis of 587 of the donors, a V segment was called functional when productive rearrangements were above 56.7%, and segregating when the standard deviation between donors exceeded 5%. A statistical classification framework was built for diagnosing cytomegalovirus status from the catalog of TCR beta chain sequences. A later analysis assigned V and J genes by comparing TCR nucleotide sequences with IMGT/GENE-DB human TR gene sequences. Using the TCRdist pipeline, a later analysis assigned CDR3 sequences along with most-parsimonious VDJ recombination scenarios. In a later analysis, each TCR beta chain was defined by its CDR3 amino acid sequence together with its V-gene family, and reads without a unique V-gene family were excluded. A later analysis removed 592 highly shared, low-generation-probability nucleotide sequences to deal with suspected cross-contamination and a sequencing artifact. In a later analysis, a clonal expansion index was calculated for each public chain from normalized within-repertoire ranks of inferred template counts. Generation probabilities in a later analysis came from a VDJ recombination model fitted to out-of-frame rearrangements, and those results were checked against IGoR. A later analysis scored TCR-TCR, TCR-HLA and TCR-CMV co-occurrence with hypergeometric tests, applying a repertoire-size bias correction to TCR pairs. False discovery rates were estimated in a later analysis by permuting HLA or CMV assignments 20 times. In a later analysis, co-occurring TCRs were grouped using DBSCAN, and TCRdist sequence similarity was added for clustering within HLA-allele-positive subsets. For co-occurrence clustering, repertoires with fewer than 30,000 or more than 120,000 public chains were excluded, along with roughly 5 repertoires with anomalous nucleotide sharing. The clones in this table, taken by TCRdb from immuneACCESS, are in-frame only. Not every clone is retained; where verified, under half of the shortfall comes from an unresolved V gene, and the cause of the rest is unknown. For V, J and clone size, that table is used; D and trimming come from the DNA. The sample table contains 85,000 to 100,000 clones; only one count was recorded for approximately 81% of them. The ten largest clones capture approximately 3.3% of the sample.

The rearrangement combines TRBV5-8 with TRBJ2-7; a confident D gene designation cannot be given. This receptor was taken from a male donor in good health and CMV-seropositive. The sample was PBMCs. The CDR3 in this case is CASSLGGEQYF. The sequence in DNA is TGTGCCAGCAGCCTCGGCGGCGAGCAGTACTTC.